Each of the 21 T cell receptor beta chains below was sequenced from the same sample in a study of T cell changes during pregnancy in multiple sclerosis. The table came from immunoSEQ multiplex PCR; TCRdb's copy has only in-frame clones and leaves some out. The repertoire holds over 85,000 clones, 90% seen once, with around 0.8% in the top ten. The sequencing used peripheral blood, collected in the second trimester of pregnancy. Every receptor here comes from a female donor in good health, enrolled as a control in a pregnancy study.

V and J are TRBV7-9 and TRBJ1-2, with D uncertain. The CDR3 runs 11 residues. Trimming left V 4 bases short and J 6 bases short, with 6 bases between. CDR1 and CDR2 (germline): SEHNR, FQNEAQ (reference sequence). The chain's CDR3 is CASSSPDGYTF. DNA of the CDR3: TGTGCCAGCAGCTCCCCCGATGGCTACACCTTC.

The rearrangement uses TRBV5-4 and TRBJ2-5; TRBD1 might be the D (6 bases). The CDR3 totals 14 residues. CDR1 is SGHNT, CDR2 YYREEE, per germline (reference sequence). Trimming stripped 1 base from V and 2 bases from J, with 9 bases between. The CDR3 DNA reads TGTGCCAGCAGCTTGACAGGGCGGCAAGAGACCCAGTACTTC. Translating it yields CASSLTGRQETQYF.

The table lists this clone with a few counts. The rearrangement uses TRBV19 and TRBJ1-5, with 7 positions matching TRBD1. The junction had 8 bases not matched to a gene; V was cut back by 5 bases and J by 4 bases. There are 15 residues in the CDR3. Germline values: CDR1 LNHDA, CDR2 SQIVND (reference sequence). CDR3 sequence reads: CASSANHRGNQPQHF. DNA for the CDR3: TGTGCCAGTAGTGCAAACCACAGGGGTAATCAGCCCCAGCATTTT.

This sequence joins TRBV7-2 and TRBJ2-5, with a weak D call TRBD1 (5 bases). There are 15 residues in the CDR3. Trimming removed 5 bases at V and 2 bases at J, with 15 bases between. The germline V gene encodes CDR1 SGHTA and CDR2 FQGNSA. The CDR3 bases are TGTGCCAGCAGCCCGTTACAGGCGCTTCAAGAGACCCAGTACTTC. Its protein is CASSPLQALQETQYF.

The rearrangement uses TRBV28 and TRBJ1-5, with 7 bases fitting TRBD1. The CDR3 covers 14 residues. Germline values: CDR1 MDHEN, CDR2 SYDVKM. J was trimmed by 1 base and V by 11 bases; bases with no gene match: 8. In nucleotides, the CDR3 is TGTGCCGGAGGGGGACAGTCAAGCAATCAGCCCCAGCATTTT. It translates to CAGGGQSSNQPQHF.

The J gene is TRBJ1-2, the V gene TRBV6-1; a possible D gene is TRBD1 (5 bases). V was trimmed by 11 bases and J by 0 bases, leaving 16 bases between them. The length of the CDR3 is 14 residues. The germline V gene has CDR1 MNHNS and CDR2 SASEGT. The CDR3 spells CAAAPSTANYGYTF. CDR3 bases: TGTGCCGCAGCCCCCTCGACAGCTAACTATGGCTACACCTTC.

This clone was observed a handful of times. The CDR3 nucleotides are TGTGCCAGCAGCAGGGGGCGCGGGGATAATGAAAAACTGTTTTTT. Translated, it gives CASSRGRGDNEKLFF. The chain recombines TRBV5-4 with TRBJ1-4; 7 bases match TRBD1. Unmatched junction bases numbered 7, after V lost 4 bases and J lost 4 bases. Germline CDR1 SGHNT, CDR2 YYREEE (reference sequence). This CDR3 has 15 amino acids.

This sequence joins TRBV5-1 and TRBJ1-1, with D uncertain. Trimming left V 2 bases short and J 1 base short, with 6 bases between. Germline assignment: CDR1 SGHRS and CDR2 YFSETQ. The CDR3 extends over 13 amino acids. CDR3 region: CASSLRGNTEAFF. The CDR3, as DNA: TGCGCCAGCAGCTTAAGAGGGAACACTGAAGCTTTCTTT.

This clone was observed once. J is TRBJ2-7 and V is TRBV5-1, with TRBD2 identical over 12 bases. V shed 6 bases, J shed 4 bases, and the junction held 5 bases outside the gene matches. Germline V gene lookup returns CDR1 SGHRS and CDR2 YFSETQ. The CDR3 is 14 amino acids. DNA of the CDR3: TGCGCCAGCACTGCCCTAGCGGGAGGGTACGAGCAGTACTTC. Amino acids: CASTALAGGYEQYF.

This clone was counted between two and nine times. CDR3 loop: CAWRDRQAGNEKLFF. For the CDR3, the DNA is TGTGCCTGGAGGGATCGACAGGCTGGGAATGAAAAACTGTTTTTT. The genes are TRBV30 and TRBJ1-4; weak D call: TRBD1 (6 bases). V lost 3 bases and J lost 5, with 16 bases in between. Germline-derived CDR1 and CDR2 are GTSNPN and SVGIG (reference sequence). The CDR3 runs to 15 residues.

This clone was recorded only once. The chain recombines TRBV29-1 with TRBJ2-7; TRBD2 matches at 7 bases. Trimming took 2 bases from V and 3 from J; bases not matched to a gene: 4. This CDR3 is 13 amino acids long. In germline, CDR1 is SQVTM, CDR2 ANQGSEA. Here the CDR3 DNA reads TGCAGCGTTGAATGGGGGGGGAACTACGAGCAGTACTTC. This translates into CSVEWGGNYEQYF.

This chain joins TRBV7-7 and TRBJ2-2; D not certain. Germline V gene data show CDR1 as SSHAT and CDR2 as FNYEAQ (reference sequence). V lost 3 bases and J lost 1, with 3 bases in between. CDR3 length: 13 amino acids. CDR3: CASSFLNTGELFF. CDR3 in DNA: TGTGCCAGCAGCTTCCTGAACACCGGGGAGCTGTTTTTT.

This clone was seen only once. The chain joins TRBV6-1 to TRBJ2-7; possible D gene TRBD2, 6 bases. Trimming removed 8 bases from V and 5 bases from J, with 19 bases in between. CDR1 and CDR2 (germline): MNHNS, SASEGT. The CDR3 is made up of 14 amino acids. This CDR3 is CASLGRPGVDEQYF. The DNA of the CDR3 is TGTGCCAGCCTCGGGAGACCGGGGGTAGACGAGCAGTACTTC.

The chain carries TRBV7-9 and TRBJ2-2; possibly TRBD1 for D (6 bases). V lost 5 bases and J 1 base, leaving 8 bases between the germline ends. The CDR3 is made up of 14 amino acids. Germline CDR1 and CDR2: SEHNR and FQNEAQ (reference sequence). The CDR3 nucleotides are TGTGCCAGCAGCGTGACAGGGAACACCGGGGAGCTGTTTTTT. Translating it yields CASSVTGNTGELFF. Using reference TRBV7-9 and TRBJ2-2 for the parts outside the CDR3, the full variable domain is DTGVSQNPRHKITKRGQNVTFRCDPISEHNRLYWYRQTLGQGPEFLTYFQNEAQLEKSRLLSDRFSAERPKGSFSTLEIQRTEQGDSAMYLCASSVTGNTGELFFGEGSRLTVL.

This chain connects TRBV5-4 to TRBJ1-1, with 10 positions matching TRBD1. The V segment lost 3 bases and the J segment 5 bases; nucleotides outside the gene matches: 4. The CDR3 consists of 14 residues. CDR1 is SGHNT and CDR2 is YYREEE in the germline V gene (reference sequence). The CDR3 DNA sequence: TGTGCCAGCAGCTATGGGACAGGGGTAACTGAAGCTTTCTTT. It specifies CASSYGTGVTEAFF.

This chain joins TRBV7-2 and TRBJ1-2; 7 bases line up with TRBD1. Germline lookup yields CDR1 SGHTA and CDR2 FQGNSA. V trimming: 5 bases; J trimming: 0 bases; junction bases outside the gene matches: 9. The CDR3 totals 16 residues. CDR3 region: CASSPSRDRTNYGYTF. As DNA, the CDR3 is TGTGCCAGCAGCCCCTCGCGGGACAGAACTAACTATGGCTACACCTTC.

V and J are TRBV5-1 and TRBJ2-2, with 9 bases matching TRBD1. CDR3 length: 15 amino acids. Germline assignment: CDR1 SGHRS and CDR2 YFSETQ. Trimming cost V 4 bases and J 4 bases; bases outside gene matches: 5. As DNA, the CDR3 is TGCGCCAGCAGCCCCGACAGGGGGGCCACCGGGGAGCTGTTTTTT. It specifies CASSPDRGATGELFF.

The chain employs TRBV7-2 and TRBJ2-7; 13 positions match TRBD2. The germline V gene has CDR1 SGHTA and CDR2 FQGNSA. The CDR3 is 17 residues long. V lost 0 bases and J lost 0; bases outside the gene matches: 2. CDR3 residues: CASSLAGTSGISYEQYF. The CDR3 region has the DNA TGTGCCAGCAGCTTAGCCGGGACTAGCGGGATCTCCTACGAGCAGTACTTC. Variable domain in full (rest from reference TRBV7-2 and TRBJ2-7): GAGVSQSPSNKVTEKGKDVELRCDPISGHTALYWYRQSLGQGLEFLIYFQGNSAPDKSGLPSDRFSAERTGGSVSTLTIQRTQQEDSAVYLCASSLAGTSGISYEQYFGPGTRLTVT.

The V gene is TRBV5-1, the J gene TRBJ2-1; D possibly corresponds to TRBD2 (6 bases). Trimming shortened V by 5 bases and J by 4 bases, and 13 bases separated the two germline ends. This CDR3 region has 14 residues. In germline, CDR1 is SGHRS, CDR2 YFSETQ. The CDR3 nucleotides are TGCGCCAGCAGTTACGCTAGCGAGTACAATGAGCAGTTCTTC. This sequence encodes CASSYASEYNEQFF.

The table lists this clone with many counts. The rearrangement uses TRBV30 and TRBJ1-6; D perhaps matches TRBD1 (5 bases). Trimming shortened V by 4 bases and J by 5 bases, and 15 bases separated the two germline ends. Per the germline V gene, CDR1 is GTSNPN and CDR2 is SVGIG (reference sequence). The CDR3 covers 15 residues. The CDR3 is CAWKTAGRNNSPLHF. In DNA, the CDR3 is TGTGCCTGGAAAACCGCGGGACGGAATAATTCACCCCTCCACTTT.

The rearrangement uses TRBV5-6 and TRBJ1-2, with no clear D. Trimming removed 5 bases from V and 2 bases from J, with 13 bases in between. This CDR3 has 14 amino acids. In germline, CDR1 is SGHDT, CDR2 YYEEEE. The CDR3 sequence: CASSYLSGNYGYTF. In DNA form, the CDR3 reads TGTGCCAGCAGTTATCTTTCGGGGAACTATGGCTACACCTTC.